One T cell receptor beta chain is described in this entry. This sample is drawn from a study of blood T cell repertoires in COVID-19. Study in general: Donors in the United States, Italy and Spain gave samples during acute or convalescent COVID-19. Sources were T cells, B-cell-depleted T cells, or PBMCs; the material itself was cDNA or gDNA.

The ends were cut back, 1 base at V and 4 bases at J, with 13 bases in the middle. The germline gives CDR1 LGHNA, CDR2 YSLEER. The CDR3 totals 15 residues. In the original processing: Reference gene primer amplification in the assay estimated nucleated cell counts. Produced via immunoSEQ multiplex PCR; TCRdb's table is partial and in-frame only. V, J and clone size reflect that table, while D and trimming were determined from the DNA. The table lists hundreds of thousands of clones, roughly 86% of them singletons. This TCR was sampled from a man between 65 and 79 years old with acute or convalescent COVID-19. Sequencing was done on a sample of peripheral blood. The V and J genes are TRBV4-3 and TRBJ1-2, with D unresolved. CDR3 protein: CASSQGRQASYGYTF. The CDR3 bases are TGCGCCAGCAGCCAAGGAAGGCAGGCTTCCTATGGCTACACCTTC.